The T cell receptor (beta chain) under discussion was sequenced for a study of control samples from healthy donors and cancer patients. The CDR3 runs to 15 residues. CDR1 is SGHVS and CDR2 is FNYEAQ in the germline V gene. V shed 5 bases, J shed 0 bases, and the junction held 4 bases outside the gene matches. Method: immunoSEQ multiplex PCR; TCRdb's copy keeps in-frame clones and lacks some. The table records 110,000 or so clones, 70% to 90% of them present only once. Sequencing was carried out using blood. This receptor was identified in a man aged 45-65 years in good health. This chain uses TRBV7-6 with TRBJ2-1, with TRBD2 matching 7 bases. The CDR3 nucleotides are TGTGCCAGCAGCGGGGGGGGGATCTCCTACAATGAGCAGTTCTTC. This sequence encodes CASSGGGISYNEQFF.